One and the same sample provided the 8 T cell receptor beta chains below, sequenced in a study of T cells in localized non-small cell lung cancer. Profiling relied on immunoSEQ multiplex PCR, and the TCRdb table lists in-frame clones only, not all of them. Of 65,000 to 80,000 clones in the sample, approximately 84% were seen once. Material: peripheral blood, obtained before any cancer treatment. Receptor source: a female donor at least 60 years old with stage I lung adenocarcinoma.

This clone was counted a few times. V usage is TRBV11-2 and J usage is TRBJ2-1; the D is unclear. The CDR3 consists of 14 residues. Germline CDR1 SGHAT, CDR2 FQNNGV. V lost 5 bases and J 7 bases, leaving 15 bases between the germline ends. The CDR3 sequence is CASSPIAWLNEQFF. CDR3 bases: TGTGCCAGCAGCCCGATTGCGTGGTTGAATGAGCAGTTCTTC.

The chain recombines TRBV4-1 with TRBJ2-5; D not resolved. Germline V CDR1 and CDR2: MGHRA, YSYEKL. This CDR3 has 14 residues. Trimming shortened V by 1 base and J by 1 base, and 7 bases separated the two germline ends. This CDR3 reads CASSQVNSQETQYF. CDR3 in DNA: TGCGCCAGCAGCCAAGTGAACTCCCAAGAGACCCAGTACTTC.

This chain connects TRBV5-8 to TRBJ2-3; D possibly corresponds to TRBD2 (6 bases). Trimming removed 4 bases from V and 5 bases from J, with 14 bases in between. CDR1 SGHTS and CDR2 YDEGEE come from the germline V gene. CDR3 size: 14 residues. CDR3 residues: CASSASGSLDTQYF. In DNA, the CDR3 is TGTGCCAGCAGCGCGTCCGGGAGCCTAGATACGCAGTATTTT.

The rearrangement joins TRBV7-7 to TRBJ1-1; D may be TRBD1 (6 bases). This CDR3 comprises 13 residues. Germline CDR1 and CDR2: SSHAT and FNYEAQ (reference sequence). The CDR3 nucleotides are TGTGCTAGCGCACAGGGTCCGAACACTGAAGCTTTCTTT. This codes for CASAQGPNTEAFF.

J is TRBJ1-5 and V is TRBV27; possibly TRBD1 for D (5 bases). Germline loops: CDR1 MNHEY, CDR2 SMNVEV (reference sequence). The V gene lost 2 bases and the J gene lost 0 bases, with 8 bases spanning the gap. The CDR3 is 15 amino acids. The CDR3 nucleotides are TGTGCCAGCAGTTTACGGGGGTATAGCAATCAGCCCCAGCATTTT. Its translation: CASSLRGYSNQPQHF.

V usage is TRBV4-2 and J usage is TRBJ2-3, with D perhaps TRBD1 or TRBD2 (5 bases each). CDR3 length: 14 amino acids. Germline CDR1 and CDR2: LGHNA and YNFKEQ. V dropped 1 base and J dropped 5 bases, with 10 bases sitting between them. CDR3 DNA sequence: TGTGCCAGCAGCCAAGTCGGGGACCTAGATACGCAGTATTTT. As protein: CASSQVGDLDTQYF.

This clone has just one count. This chain connects TRBV10-3 to TRBJ2-5; D unresolved. The J call is uncertain, as TRBJ2-7 better fits the DNA end. The CDR3 length is 12 residues. Per the germline V gene, CDR1 is ENHRY and CDR2 is SYGVKD. The CDR3 reads CAISERVFEQYF. DNA for the CDR3: TGTGCCATCAGTGAGCGGGTTTTCGAGCAGTACTTC.

The chain employs TRBV6-6 and TRBJ2-3; possibly TRBD1 or TRBD2 for D (5 bases each). The CDR3 loop spans 16 amino acids. V was pared by 5 bases and J by 2 bases, with 17 bases between. The germline V gene has CDR1 MNHNY and CDR2 SVGAGI (reference sequence). The CDR3 bases are TGTGCCAGCAGTCCCCGGACATCCCGGGACACAGATACGCAGTATTTT. Translated, it gives CASSPRTSRDTDTQYF.